The sequence of this T cell receptor (beta chain) was determined in a study of blood T cell repertoires in COVID-19. The CDR3 has 15 residues. In germline, CDR1 is MNHEY, CDR2 SMNVEV (reference sequence). V shed 7 bases, J shed 0 bases, and the junction held 6 bases outside the gene matches. Assay used: immunoSEQ multiplex PCR; TCRdb lists only in-frame clones, some missing. The sample contains around 380,000 clones, approximately 77% of which appear only once. Sequenced material: peripheral blood. The clonotype originates from a human donor with acute or convalescent COVID-19. The donor label of this sample is uncertain. This chain uses TRBV27 with TRBJ1-1; 9 bases map to TRBD1. The CDR3 here is CASILDRGLNTEAFF. The CDR3 bases are TGTGCCAGCATCCTGGACAGGGGTCTGAACACTGAAGCTTTCTTT.